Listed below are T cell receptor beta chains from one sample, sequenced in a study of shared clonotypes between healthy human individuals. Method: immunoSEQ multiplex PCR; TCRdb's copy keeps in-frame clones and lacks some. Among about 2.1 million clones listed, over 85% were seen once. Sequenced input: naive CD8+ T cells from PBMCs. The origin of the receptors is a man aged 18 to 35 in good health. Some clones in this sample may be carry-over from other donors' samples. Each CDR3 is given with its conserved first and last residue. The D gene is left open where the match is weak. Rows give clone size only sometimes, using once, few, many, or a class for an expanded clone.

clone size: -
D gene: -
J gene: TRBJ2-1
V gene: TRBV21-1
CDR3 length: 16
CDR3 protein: CASSKAQGTQYNEQFF
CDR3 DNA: TGTGCCAGCAGCAAAGCGCAGGGGACCCAATACAATGAGCAGTTCTTC

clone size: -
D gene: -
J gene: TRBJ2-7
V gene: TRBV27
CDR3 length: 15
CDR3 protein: CASTSKRGHPYEQYF
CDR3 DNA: TGTGCCAGCACCTCCAAAAGGGGACACCCCTACGAGCAGTACTTC

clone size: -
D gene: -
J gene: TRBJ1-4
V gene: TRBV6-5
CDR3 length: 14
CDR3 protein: CASSYSRTGEKLFF
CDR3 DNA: TGTGCCAGCAGTTACTCCCGGACGGGTGAAAAACTGTTTTTT

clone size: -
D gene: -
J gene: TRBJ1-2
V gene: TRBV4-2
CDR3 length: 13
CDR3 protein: CASSQEKDWGYTF
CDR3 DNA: TGTGCCAGCAGCCAAGAGAAGGATTGGGGCTACACCTTC

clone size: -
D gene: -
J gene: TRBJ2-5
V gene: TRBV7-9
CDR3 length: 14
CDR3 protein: CASSQDGARETQYF
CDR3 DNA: TGTGCCAGCAGCCAGGACGGAGCGCGGGAGACCCAGTACTTC

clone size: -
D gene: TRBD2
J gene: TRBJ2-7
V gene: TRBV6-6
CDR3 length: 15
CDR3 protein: CASSHRLAGTYEQYF
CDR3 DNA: TGTGCCAGCAGTCATCGACTAGCGGGAACTTACGAGCAGTACTTC

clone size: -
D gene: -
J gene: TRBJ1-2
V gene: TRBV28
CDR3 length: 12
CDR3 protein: CASSMTNYGYTF
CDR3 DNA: TGTGCCAGCAGTATGACTAACTATGGCTACACCTTC

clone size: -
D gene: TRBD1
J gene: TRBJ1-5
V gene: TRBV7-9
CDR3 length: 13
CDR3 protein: CASSSTGPKPQHF
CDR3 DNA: TGTGCCAGCAGCTCGACAGGGCCCAAGCCCCAGCATTTT

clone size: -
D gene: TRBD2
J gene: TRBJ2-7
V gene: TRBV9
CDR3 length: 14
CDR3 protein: CASSDGLAPYEQYF
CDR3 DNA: TGTGCCAGCAGCGATGGACTAGCTCCATACGAGCAGTACTTC

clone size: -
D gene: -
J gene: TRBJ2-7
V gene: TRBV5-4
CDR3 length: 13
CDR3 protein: CASSPDWSYEQYF
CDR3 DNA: TGTGCCAGCAGCCCCGACTGGTCCTACGAGCAGTACTTC

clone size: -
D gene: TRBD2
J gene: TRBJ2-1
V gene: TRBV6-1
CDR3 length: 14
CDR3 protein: CASLKGLVVNEQFF
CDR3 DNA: TGTGCCAGCCTGAAGGGACTAGTGGTCAATGAGCAGTTCTTC

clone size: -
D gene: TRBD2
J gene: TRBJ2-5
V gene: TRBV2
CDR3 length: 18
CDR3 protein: CASSRSSGRAMSQETQYF
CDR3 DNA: TGTGCCAGCAGCCGATCGAGCGGGAGGGCGATGAGCCAAGAGACCCAGTACTTC

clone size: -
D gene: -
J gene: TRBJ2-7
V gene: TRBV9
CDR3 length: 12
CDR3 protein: CASGRSPYEQYF
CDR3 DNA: TGTGCCAGCGGGAGGAGTCCCTACGAGCAGTACTTC

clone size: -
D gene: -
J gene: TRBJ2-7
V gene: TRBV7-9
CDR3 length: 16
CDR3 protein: CASSPRRGGNTYEQYF
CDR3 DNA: TGTGCCAGCAGCCCCCGACGAGGTGGGAACACCTACGAGCAGTACTTC

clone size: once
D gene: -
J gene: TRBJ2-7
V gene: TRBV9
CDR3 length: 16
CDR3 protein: CASSPKSGFSSYEQYF
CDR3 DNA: TGTGCCAGCAGCCCTAAAAGCGGGTTTAGCTCCTACGAGCAGTACTTC

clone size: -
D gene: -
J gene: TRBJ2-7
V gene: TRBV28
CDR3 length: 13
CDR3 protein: CASSSRGNYEQYF
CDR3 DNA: TGTGCCAGCAGTTCTCGGGGTAACTACGAGCAGTACTTC

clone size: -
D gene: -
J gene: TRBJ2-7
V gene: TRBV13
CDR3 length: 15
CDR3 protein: CASSWTTGTFHEQYF
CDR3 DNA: TGTGCCAGCAGCTGGACGACAGGGACTTTCCACGAGCAGTACTTC

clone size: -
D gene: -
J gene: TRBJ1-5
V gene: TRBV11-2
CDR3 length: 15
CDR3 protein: CASSFSGDGNQPQHF
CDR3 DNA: TGTGCCAGCAGCTTTTCAGGGGACGGCAATCAGCCCCAGCATTTT

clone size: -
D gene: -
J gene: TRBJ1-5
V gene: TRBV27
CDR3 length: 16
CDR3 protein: CASSFSRGNSNQPQHF
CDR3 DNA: TGTGCCAGCAGTTTCAGCCGGGGAAATAGCAATCAGCCCCAGCATTTT

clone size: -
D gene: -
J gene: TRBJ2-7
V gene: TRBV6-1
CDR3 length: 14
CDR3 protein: CASREPGRHYEQYF
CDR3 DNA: TGTGCCAGCAGGGAACCGGGACGGCACTACGAGCAGTACTTC

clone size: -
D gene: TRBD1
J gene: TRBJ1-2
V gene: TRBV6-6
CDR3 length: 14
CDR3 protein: CASRPQGGDYGYTF
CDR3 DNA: TGTGCCAGCAGACCCCAGGGGGGGGACTATGGCTACACCTTC

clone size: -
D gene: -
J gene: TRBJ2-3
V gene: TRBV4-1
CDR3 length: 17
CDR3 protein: CASSPQGASGGTDTQYF
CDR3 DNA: TGCGCCAGCAGCCCGCAGGGGGCTAGCGGAGGCACAGATACGCAGTATTTT

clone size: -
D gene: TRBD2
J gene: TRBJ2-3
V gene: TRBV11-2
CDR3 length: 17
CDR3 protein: CASSHSRTRASTDTQYF
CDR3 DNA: TGTGCCAGCAGCCACTCGAGGACTAGAGCAAGCACAGATACGCAGTATTTT

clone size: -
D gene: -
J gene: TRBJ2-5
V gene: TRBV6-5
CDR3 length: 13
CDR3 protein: CASSPPLYRTQYF
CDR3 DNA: TGTGCCAGCAGTCCCCCCCTTTACAGAACCCAGTACTTC

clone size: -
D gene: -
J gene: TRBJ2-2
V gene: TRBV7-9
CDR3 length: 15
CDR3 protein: CASSSAGSGTGELFF
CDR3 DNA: TGTGCCAGCAGCTCAGCCGGGTCCGGGACCGGGGAGCTGTTTTTT

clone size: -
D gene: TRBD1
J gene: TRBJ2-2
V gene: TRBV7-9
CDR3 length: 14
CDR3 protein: CASSPGTAAGELFF
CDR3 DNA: TGTGCCAGCAGCCCAGGGACAGCCGCCGGGGAGCTGTTTTTT

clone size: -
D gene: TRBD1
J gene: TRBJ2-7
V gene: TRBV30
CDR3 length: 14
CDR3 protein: CAWSVWTGGGEQYF
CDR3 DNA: TGTGCCTGGAGTGTCTGGACAGGGGGAGGCGAGCAGTACTTC

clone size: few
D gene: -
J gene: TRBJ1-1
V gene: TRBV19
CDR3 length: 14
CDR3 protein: CASRSEVEGLVAFF
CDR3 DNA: TGTGCCAGTAGATCCGAAGTGGAGGGGCTGGTAGCTTTCTTT

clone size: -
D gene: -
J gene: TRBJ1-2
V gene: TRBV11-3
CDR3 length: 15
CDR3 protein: CACQTGALVYRGYTF
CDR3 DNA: TGTGCCTGTCAGACAGGCGCCCTTGTCTATCGCGGCTACACCTTC

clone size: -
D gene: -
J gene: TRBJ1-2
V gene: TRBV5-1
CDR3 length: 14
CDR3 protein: CASSTRTANYGYTF
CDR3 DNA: TGCGCCAGCAGCACAAGGACAGCTAACTATGGCTACACCTTC

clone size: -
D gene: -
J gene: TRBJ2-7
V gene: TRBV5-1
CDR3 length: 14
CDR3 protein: CASMAGRSSYEQYF
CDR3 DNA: TGCGCCAGCATGGCAGGGAGGAGCTCCTACGAGCAGTACTTC

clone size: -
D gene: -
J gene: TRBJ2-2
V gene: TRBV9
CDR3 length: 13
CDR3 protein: CASSSEDTGELFF
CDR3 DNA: TGTGCCAGCAGTAGCGAGGACACCGGGGAGCTGTTTTTT

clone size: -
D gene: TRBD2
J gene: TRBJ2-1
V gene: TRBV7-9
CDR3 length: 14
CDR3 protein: CASSYSGRGNEQFF
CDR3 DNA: TGTGCCAGCAGCTATAGCGGGAGAGGCAATGAGCAGTTCTTC

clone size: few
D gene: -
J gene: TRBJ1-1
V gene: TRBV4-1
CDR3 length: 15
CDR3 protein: CASSSPGGGHSEAFF
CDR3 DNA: TGCGCCAGCAGCTCCCCGGGGGGTGGGCATAGTGAAGCTTTCTTT

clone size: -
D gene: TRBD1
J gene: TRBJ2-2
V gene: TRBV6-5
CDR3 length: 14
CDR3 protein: CASSPSDRPGELFF
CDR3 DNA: TGTGCCAGCAGTCCCTCGGACAGGCCCGGGGAGCTGTTTTTT

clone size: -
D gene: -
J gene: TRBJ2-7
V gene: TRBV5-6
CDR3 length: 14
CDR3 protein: CASSLSVRSYEQYF
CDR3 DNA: TGTGCCAGCAGCTTGAGCGTTCGCTCCTACGAGCAGTACTTC

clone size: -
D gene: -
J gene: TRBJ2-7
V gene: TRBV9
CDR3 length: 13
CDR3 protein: CASSSGLSYEQYF
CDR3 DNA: TGTGCCAGCAGCTCCGGGCTCTCCTACGAGCAGTACTTC

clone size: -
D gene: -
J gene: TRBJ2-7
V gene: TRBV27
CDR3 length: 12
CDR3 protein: CASKHLGYEQYF
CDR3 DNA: TGTGCCAGCAAGCATTTGGGCTACGAGCAGTACTTC

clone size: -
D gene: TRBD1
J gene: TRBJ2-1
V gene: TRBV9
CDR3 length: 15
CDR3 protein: CASSVGGQGGLGQFF
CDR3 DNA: TGTGCCAGCAGCGTAGGGGGACAGGGAGGTTTGGGGCAGTTCTTC

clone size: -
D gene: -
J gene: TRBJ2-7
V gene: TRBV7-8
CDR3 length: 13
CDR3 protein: CASSWPGEHEQYF
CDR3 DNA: TGTGCCAGCAGCTGGCCGGGAGAACACGAGCAGTACTTC

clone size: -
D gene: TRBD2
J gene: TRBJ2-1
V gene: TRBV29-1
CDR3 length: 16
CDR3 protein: CSVEGLAGGSYNEQFF
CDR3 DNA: TGCAGCGTTGAAGGACTAGCGGGAGGGTCCTACAATGAGCAGTTCTTC